The present TCR beta chain was sequenced within a study of technical replicates of blood from a handful of donors. The germline gives CDR1 MGHRA, CDR2 YSYEKL. The V gene end was trimmed by 6 bases and the J gene end by 7 bases; junction bases not matched to a gene: 1. The CDR3 has 14 residues. Sequenced by immunoSEQ multiplex PCR; TCRdb stores in-frame clones only, minus some. Of about 66,000 clones listed, almost 95% are singletons. Sequences were obtained from T cells isolated from PBMCs. This chain connects TRBV4-1 to TRBJ2-1; the match to TRBD2 covers 15 bases. The sequence was collected from a human donor in good health. CDR3: CASRGLAGGNEQFF. CDR3 sequence (DNA): TGCGCCAGCAGGGGACTAGCGGGAGGAAATGAGCAGTTCTTC.